This T cell receptor beta chain is drawn from a study of T cell repertoires in cytomegalovirus infection. Study in general: Evidence of both CMV infection and a matching HLA type came from public TCR beta signatures.

Trimming shortened V by 2 bases and J by 4 bases, and 14 bases separated the two germline ends. Germline V gene lookup returns CDR1 SGHVS and CDR2 FQNEAQ. CDR3 length: 15 residues. TCRdb passed the reads through MiXCR, listing each CDR3 protein once. The sample lists 180,000 or so distinct CDR3 sequences, approximately 18% occurring once. Overall study findings and caveats: HLA-C-restricted CMV-specific TCR beta clonotypes prevailed in the ex vivo response. Accumulated public TCR beta family frequency recognized individuals carrying CMV together with the relevant HLA.

The table lists this clonotype with a few counts. Its specificity is not known. This TCR derives from a human donor in good health (CMV status not recorded). Some clones in this sample may be carry-over from other donors' samples. Source material: CD8+ T cells from PBMCs. V and J are TRBV7-8 and TRBJ1-1; D gene uncertain. This CDR3 reads CASSLSPGSSTEAFF. In DNA form, the CDR3 reads TGTGCCAGCAGCTTAAGCCCCGGATCAAGCACTGAAGCTTTCTTT.